This T cell receptor beta chain was recovered during a study of beta chain features in type 1 diabetes. Study summary: Examined across all samples were around 110,000,000 sorted cells.

The study, taken as a whole, reports: Reads derived from cDNA could over-represent cells showing high TCR expression.

This clone was seen only a few times. The antigen is unknown. Expressed TCRB transcripts were sequenced after all isolated RNA was converted to cDNA. Sequencing used immunoSEQ multiplex PCR; TCRdb keeps in-frame clones, though not all of them. The sample lists fewer than 350,000 clones; about 18% were seen once. Germline-derived CDR1 and CDR2 are GTSNPN and SVGIG (reference sequence). V trimming: 5 bases; J trimming: 4 bases; junction bases outside the gene matches: 6. The CDR3 sequence is 14 residues long. Each of the sorted populations had a purity greater than 98%. V gene TRBV30 combines with J gene TRBJ2-2, with 8 bases fitting TRBD1. The material sequenced was naive CD4+ T cells from blood. This receptor was taken from a woman aged 18 to 35 in good health. The CDR3 nucleotides are TGTGCCTGGGGCCGGACAGGGATCACCGGGGAGCTGTTTTTT. Protein: CAWGRTGITGELFF.